The entry that follows covers one TCR beta chain sequence. Its matching antigen is unknown. Germline-derived CDR1 and CDR2 are SGHDN and FVKESK. The germline V and J ends were trimmed by 7 bases and 4 bases, with 8 bases remaining between them. The length of the CDR3 is 11 residues. This sample was included in a study of OX40 agonist ivuxolimab in advanced cancers. General study points: Antigen specificity was not determined for the expanded peripheral T cells. Partial responders at 0.1-3.0 mg/kg showed near-lowest clonal expansion.

Sequenced by immunoSEQ multiplex PCR; TCRdb stores in-frame clones only, minus some. The table includes 30,000 to 35,000 clones, around nine tenths detected once. If patients had autoimmune disease history or systemic immunosuppression, they were excluded. Blood sampling took place at baseline, cycle 4 day 1, and cycle 7 day 1. This rearrangement joins TRBV14 to TRBJ2-7, with a weak D call TRBD1 (6 bases). The sequence came from an adult with an advanced solid tumor such as melanoma, head and neck, liver or kidney cancer. Here the sequenced sample was CD4+ or CD8+ T cells sorted from blood, taken in a trial of the OX40 agonist ivuxolimab. Here the CDR3 DNA reads TGTGCCAGCACCCAGGGGTACGAGCAGTACTTC. Amino acid sequence: CASTQGYEQYF.